This entry describes one TCR beta chain. The data stem from a study of blood T cell repertoires in COVID-19. Looking at the study overall: Sites in the United States, Italy and Spain provided acute and convalescent COVID-19 samples. PBMCs, B-cell-depleted T cells, or T cells were the source of the cDNA or gDNA that made up the material.

CDR1 SEHNR and CDR2 FQNEAQ come from the germline V gene (reference sequence). The CDR3 is 16 amino acids. V lost 4 bases and J lost 5, with 17 bases in between. Original processing notes: Cell counts per sample came from amplifying reference gene primers. Data came from immunoSEQ multiplex PCR; TCRdb stores just in-frame clones and leaves some out. That table gives V, J and clone size, and the DNA gave D and trimming. The sample carries 90,000 to 110,000 clones, approximately 82% recorded once. This clonotype was obtained from a woman older than 75 with acute or convalescent COVID-19. Sequencing was performed on peripheral blood. The chain recombines TRBV7-9 with TRBJ2-2; the D gene is possibly TRBD2 (6 bases). CDR3 loop: CASSSLRAGRTGELFF. The CDR3 DNA is TGTGCCAGCAGCTCCCTTCGGGCAGGGAGGACCGGGGAGCTGTTTTTT.